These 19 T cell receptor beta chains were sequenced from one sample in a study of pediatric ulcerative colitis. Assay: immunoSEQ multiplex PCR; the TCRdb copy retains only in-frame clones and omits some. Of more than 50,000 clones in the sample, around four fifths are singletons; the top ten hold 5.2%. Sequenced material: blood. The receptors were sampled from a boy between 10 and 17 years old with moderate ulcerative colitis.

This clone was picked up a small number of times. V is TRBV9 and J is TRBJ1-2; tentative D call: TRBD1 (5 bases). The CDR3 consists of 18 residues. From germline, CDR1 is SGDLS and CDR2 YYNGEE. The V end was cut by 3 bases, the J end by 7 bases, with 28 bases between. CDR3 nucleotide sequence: TGTGCCAGCAGCGGAATGGGCGGCAGGGCGTTTGGGTTAGGTGGCTACACCTTC. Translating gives CASSGMGGRAFGLGGYTF.

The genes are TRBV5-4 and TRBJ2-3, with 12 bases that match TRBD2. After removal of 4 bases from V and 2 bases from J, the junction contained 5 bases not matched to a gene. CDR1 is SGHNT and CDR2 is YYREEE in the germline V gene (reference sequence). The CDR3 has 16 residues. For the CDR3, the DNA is TGTGCCAGCAGCGGGCTAGCGGGAGGGCCCACAGATACGCAGTATTTT. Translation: CASSGLAGGPTDTQYF.

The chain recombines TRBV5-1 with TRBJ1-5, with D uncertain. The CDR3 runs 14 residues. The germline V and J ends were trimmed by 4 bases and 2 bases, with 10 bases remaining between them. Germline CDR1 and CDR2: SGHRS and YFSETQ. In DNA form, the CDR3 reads TGCGCCAGCAGCAGTGGGTCTGGCAATCAGCCCCAGCATTTT. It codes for CASSSGSGNQPQHF.

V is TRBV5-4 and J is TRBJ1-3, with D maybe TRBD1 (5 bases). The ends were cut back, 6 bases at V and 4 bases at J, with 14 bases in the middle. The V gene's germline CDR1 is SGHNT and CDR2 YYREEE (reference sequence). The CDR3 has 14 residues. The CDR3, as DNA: TGTGCCAGCACCACGGGGGGGTCCGGAAACACCATATATTTT. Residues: CASTTGGSGNTIYF.

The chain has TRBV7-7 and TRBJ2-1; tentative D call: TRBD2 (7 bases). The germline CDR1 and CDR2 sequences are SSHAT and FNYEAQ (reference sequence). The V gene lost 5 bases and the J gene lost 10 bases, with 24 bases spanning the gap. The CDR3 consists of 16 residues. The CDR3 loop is CASSPRTALGGGEQFF. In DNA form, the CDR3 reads TGTGCCAGCAGCCCCCGGACGGCCCTAGGGGGGGGCGAGCAGTTCTTC.

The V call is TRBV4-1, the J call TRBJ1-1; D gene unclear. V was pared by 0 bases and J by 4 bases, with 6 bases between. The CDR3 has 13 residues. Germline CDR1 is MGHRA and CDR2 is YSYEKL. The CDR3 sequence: CASSQDPGTEAFF. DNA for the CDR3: TGCGCCAGCAGCCAAGATCCCGGCACTGAAGCTTTCTTT.

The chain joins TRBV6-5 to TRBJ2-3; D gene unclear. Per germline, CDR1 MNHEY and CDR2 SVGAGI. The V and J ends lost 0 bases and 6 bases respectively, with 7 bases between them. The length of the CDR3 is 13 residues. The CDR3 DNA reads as TGTGCCAGCAGTTACTCGATGGGGGATACGCAGTATTTT. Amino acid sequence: CASSYSMGDTQYF.

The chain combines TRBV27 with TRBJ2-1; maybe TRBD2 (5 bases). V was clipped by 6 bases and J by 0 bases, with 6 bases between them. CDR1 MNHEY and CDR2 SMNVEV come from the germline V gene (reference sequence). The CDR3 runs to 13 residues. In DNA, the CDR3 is TGTGCCAGCAGGAGCGGCTCCTACAATGAGCAGTTCTTC. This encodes CASRSGSYNEQFF.

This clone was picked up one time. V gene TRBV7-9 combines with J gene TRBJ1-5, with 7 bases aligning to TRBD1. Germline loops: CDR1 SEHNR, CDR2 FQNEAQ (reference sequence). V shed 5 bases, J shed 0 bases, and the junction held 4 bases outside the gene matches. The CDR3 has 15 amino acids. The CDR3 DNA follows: TGTGCCAGCAGCGGCGGGACAGATAGCAATCAGCCCCAGCATTTT. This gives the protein CASSGGTDSNQPQHF.

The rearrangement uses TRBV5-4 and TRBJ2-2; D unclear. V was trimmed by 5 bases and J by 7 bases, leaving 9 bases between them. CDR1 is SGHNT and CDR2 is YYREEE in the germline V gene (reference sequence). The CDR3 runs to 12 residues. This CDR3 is CASRSGSGELFF. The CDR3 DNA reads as TGTGCCAGCAGGAGTGGTAGCGGGGAGCTGTTTTTT.

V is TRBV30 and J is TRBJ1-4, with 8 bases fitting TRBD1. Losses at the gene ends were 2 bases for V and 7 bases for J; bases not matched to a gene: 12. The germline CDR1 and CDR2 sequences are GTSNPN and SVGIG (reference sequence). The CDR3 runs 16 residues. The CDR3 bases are TGTGCCTGGAGTCTCACAGGGGGAAGGGGGATTGAAAAACTGTTTTTT. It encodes CAWSLTGGRGIEKLFF. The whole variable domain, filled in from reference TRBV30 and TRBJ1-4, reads SQTIHQWPATLVQPVGSPLSLECTVEGTSNPNLYWYRQAAGRGLQLLFYSVGIGQISSEVPQNLSASRPQDRQFILSSKKLLLSDSGFYLCAWSLTGGRGIEKLFFGSGTQLSVL.

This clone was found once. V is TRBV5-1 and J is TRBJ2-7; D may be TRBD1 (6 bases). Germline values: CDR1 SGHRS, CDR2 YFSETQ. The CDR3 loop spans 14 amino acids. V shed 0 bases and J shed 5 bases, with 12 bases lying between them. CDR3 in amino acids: CASSLGQAVHEQYF. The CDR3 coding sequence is TGCGCCAGCAGCTTGGGACAGGCCGTCCACGAGCAGTACTTC.

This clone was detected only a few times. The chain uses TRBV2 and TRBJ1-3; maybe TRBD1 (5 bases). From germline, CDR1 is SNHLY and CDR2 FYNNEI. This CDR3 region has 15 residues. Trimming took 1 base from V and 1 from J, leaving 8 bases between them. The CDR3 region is CASSEVGGSGNTIYF. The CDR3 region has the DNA TGTGCCAGCAGTGAAGTGGGGGGATCTGGAAACACCATATATTTT.

The CDR3 is CASSPILAGALYEQYF. DNA for the CDR3: TGTGCCAGCAGTCCCATCCTAGCGGGGGCCCTCTACGAGCAGTACTTC. This rearrangement joins TRBV9 to TRBJ2-7; 10 bases map to TRBD2. Germline CDR1 is SGDLS and CDR2 is YYNGEE. The junction had 11 bases not matched to a gene; V was cut back by 5 bases and J by 3 bases. CDR3 length equals 16 residues.

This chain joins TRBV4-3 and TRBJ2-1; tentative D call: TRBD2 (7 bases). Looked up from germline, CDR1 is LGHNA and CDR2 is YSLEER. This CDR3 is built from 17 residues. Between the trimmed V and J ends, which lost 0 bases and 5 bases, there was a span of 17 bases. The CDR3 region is CASSQEGGGPEHNEQFF. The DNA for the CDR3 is TGCGCCAGCAGCCAAGAAGGGGGGGGGCCCGAACACAATGAGCAGTTCTTC.

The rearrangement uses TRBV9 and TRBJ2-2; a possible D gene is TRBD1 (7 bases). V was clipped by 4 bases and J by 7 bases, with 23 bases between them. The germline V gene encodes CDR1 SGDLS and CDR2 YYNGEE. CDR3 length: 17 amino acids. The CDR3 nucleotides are TGTGCCAGCAGCCCCCACTCCAGGGGGGCAATCAACGGGGAGCTGTTTTTT. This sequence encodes CASSPHSRGAINGELFF.

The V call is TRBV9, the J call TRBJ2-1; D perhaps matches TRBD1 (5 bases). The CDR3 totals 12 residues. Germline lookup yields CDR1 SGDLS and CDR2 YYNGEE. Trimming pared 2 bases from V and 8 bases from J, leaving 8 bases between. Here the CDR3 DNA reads TGTGCCAGCAGCGTCGGACAAGATGAGCAGTTCTTC. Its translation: CASSVGQDEQFF.

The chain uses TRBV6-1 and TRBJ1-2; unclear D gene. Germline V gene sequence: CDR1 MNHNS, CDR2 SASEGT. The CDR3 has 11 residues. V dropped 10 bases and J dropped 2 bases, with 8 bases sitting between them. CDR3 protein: CATERNYGYTF. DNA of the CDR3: TGTGCCACCGAGAGGAACTATGGCTACACCTTC.

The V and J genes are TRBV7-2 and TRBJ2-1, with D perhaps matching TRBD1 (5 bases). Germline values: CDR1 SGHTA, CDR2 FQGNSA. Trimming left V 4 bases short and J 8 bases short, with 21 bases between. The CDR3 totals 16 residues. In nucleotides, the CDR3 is TGTGCCAGCAGCTCCTACACAGGACCGATCGCCGATGAGCAGTTCTTC. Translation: CASSSYTGPIADEQFF. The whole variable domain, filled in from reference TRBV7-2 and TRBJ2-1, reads GAGVSQSPSNKVTEKGKDVELRCDPISGHTALYWYRQSLGQGLEFLIYFQGNSAPDKSGLPSDRFSAERTGGSVSTLTIQRTQQEDSAVYLCASSSYTGPIADEQFFGPGTRLTVL.